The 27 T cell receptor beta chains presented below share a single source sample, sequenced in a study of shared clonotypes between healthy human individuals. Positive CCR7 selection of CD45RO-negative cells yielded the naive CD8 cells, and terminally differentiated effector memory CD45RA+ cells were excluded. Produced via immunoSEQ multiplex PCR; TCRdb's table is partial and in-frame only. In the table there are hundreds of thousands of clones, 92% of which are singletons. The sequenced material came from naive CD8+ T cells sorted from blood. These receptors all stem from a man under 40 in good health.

The CDR3 DNA is TGTGCCAGCAGCCCGAACCCGGGGTCTAGTGAAGCTTTCTTT. This sequence encodes CASSPNPGSSEAFF. V is TRBV7-8 and J is TRBJ1-1, with D uncertain. The CDR3 runs to 14 residues. The ends were cut back, 5 bases at V and 7 bases at J, with 17 bases in the middle. Looked up from germline, CDR1 is SGHVS and CDR2 is FQNEAQ.

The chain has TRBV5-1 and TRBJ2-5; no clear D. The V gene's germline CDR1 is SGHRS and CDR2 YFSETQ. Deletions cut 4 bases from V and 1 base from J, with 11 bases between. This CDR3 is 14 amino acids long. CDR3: CASSPDVFQETQYF. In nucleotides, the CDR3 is TGCGCCAGCAGCCCGGACGTTTTCCAAGAGACCCAGTACTTC. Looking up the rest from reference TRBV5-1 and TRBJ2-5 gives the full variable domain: KAGVTQTPRYLIKTRGQQVTLSCSPISGHRSVSWYQQTPGQGLQFLFEYFSETQRNKGNFPGRFSGRQFSNSRSEMNVSTLELGDSALYLCASSPDVFQETQYFGPGTRLLVL.

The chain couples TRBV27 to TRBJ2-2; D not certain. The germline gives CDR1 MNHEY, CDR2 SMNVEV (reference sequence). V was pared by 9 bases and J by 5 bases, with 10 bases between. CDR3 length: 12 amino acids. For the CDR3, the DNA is TGTGCCAGTAGGTTGTTAACCGGGGAGCTGTTTTTT. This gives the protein CASRLLTGELFF.

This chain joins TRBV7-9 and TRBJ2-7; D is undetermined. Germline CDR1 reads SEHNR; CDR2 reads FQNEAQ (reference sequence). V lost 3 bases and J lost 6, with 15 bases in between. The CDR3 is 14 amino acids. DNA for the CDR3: TGTGCCAGCAGCTTGCCGACGAGCTTTGGCGAGCAGTACTTC. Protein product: CASSLPTSFGEQYF.

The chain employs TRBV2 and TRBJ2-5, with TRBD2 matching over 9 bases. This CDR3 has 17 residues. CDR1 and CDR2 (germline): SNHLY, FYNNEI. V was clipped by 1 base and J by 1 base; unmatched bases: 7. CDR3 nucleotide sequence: TGTGCCAGCAGTGAAGGAGTTAGCGGGAGTTTCCAAGAGACCCAGTACTTC. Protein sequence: CASSEGVSGSFQETQYF.

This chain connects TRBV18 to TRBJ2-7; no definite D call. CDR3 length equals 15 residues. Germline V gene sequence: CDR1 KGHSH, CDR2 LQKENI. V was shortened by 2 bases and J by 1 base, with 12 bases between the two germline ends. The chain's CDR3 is CASSPTESLSYEQYF. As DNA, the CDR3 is TGTGCCAGCTCACCAACCGAGTCTCTTTCCTACGAGCAGTACTTC.

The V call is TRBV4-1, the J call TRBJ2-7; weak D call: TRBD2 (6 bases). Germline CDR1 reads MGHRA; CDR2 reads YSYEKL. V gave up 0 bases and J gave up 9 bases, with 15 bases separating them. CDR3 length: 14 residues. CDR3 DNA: TGCGCCAGCAGCCAAGAAATGGCGGACGGGAGGCAGTACTTC. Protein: CASSQEMADGRQYF.

The CDR3 loop is CASSQDRGSGGPYEQYF. DNA of the CDR3: TGTGCCAGCAGCCAAGATCGTGGTAGCGGAGGGCCCTACGAGCAGTACTTC. V gene TRBV14 combines with J gene TRBJ2-7; possibly TRBD2 for D (6 bases). The germline gives CDR1 SGHDN, CDR2 FVKESK. This CDR3 has 17 residues. V was clipped by 0 bases and J by 2 bases, with 17 bases between them.

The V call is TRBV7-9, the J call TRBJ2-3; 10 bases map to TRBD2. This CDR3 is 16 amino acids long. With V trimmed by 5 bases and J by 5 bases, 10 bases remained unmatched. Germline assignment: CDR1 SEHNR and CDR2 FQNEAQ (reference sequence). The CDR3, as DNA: TGTGCCAGCAGCGACCTTCTCCTAGCGGGAGTAGATACGCAGTATTTT. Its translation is CASSDLLLAGVDTQYF. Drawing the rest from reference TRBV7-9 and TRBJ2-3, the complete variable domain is DTGVSQNPRHKITKRGQNVTFRCDPISEHNRLYWYRQTLGQGPEFLTYFQNEAQLEKSRLLSDRFSAERPKGSFSTLEIQRTEQGDSAMYLCASSDLLLAGVDTQYFGPGTRLTVL.

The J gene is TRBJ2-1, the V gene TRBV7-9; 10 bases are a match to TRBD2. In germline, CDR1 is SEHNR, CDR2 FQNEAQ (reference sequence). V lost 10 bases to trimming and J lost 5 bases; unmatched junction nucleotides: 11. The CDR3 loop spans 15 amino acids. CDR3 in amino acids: CAISYSGRTNNEQFF. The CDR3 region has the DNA TGTGCCATATCTTATAGCGGGAGGACCAACAATGAGCAGTTCTTC. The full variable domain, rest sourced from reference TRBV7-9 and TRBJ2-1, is DTGVSQNPRHKITKRGQNVTFRCDPISEHNRLYWYRQTLGQGPEFLTYFQNEAQLEKSRLLSDRFSAERPKGSFSTLEIQRTEQGDSAMYLCAISYSGRTNNEQFFGPGTRLTVL.

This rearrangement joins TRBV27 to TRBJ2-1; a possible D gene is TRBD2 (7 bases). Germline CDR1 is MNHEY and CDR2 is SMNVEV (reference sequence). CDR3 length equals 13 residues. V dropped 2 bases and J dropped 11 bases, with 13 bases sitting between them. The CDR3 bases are TGTGCCAGCAGTTTAGTGGGGGGGGGCCAGCAGTTCTTC. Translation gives CASSLVGGGQQFF.

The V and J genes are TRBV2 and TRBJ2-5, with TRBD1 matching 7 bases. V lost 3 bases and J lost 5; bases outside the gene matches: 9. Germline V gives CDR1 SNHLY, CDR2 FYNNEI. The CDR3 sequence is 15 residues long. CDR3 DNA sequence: TGTGCCAGCAGTGAGGACAGGCGGGCTGAGGAGACCCAGTACTTC. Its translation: CASSEDRRAEETQYF.

The CDR3 region has the DNA TGTGCCAGCAGTGATTTGGCGGGAGAGCTCTCCTACAATGAGCAGTTCTTC. Translating gives CASSDLAGELSYNEQFF. V is TRBV2 and J is TRBJ2-1; TRBD2 agrees at 7 bases. This CDR3 region has 17 residues. The V gene end was trimmed by 3 bases and the J gene end by 0 bases; junction bases not matched to a gene: 8. The germline CDR1 and CDR2 sequences are SNHLY and FYNNEI.

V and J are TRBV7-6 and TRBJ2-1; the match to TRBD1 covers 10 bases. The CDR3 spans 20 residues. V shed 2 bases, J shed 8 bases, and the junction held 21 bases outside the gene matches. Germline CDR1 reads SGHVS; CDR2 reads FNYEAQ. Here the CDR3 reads CASSLKSALADRGLKDEQFF. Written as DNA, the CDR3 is TGTGCCAGCAGCTTAAAATCGGCACTGGCCGACAGGGGGCTTAAGGATGAGCAGTTCTTC.

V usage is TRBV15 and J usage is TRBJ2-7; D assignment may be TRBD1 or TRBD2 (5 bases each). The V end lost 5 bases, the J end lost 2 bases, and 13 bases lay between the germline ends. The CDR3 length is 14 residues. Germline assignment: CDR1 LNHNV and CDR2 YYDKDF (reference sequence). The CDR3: CATSPEGRTYEQYF. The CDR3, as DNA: TGTGCCACCAGCCCAGAGGGGAGAACCTACGAGCAGTACTTC.

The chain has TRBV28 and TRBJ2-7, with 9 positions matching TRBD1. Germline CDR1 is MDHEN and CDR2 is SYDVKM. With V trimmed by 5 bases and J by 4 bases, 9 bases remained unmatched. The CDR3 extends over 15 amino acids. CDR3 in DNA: TGTGCCAGCAGTGCCCCCCGGGACAGGGAATACGAGCAGTACTTC. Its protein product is CASSAPRDREYEQYF.

The CDR3, as DNA: TGTGCCAGCTCGTTAACCGGGACTAGCGGGACAGAGACCCAGTACTTC. Its translation is CASSLTGTSGTETQYF. V gene TRBV11-2 combines with J gene TRBJ2-5; 13 bases are a match to TRBD2. The CDR3 covers 16 residues. From germline, CDR1 is SGHAT and CDR2 FQNNGV. V lost 8 bases to trimming and J lost 4 bases; unmatched junction nucleotides: 10.

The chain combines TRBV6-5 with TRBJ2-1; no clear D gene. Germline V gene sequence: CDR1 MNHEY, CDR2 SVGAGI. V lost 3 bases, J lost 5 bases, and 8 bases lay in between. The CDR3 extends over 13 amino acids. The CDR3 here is CASSYTRDNEQFF. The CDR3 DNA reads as TGTGCCAGCAGTTATACCCGGGACAATGAGCAGTTCTTC.

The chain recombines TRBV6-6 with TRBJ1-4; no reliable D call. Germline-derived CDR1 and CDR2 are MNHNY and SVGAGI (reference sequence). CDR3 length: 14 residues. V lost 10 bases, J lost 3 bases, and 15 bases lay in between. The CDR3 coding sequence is TGTGCCACCGAGGGAGGTGAGGCTAATGAAAAACTGTTTTTT. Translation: CATEGGEANEKLFF.

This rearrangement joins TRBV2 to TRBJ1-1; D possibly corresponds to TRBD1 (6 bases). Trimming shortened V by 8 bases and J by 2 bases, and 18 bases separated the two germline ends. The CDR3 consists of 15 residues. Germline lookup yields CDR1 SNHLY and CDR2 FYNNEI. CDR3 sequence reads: CASGGPWAVNTEAFF. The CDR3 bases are TGTGCCAGCGGGGGCCCTTGGGCAGTTAACACTGAAGCTTTCTTT.

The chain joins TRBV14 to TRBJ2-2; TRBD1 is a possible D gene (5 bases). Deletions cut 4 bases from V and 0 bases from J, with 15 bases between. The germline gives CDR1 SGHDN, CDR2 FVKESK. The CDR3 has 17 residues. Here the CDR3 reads CASSPRYRTTNTGELFF. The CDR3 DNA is TGTGCCAGCAGCCCCCGCTACAGGACGACGAACACCGGGGAGCTGTTTTTT. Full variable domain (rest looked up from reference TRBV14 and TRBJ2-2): EAGVTQFPSHSVIEKGQTVTLRCDPISGHDNLYWYRRVMGKEIKFLLHFVKESKQDESGMPNNRFLAERTGGTYSTLKVQPAELEDSGVYFCASSPRYRTTNTGELFFGEGSRLTVL.

CDR3 amino acids: CASSLGVAPLNEQFF. As DNA, the CDR3 is TGTGCCAGCAGCTTAGGGGTAGCCCCCCTCAATGAGCAGTTCTTC. The chain uses TRBV13 and TRBJ2-1; D gene unclear. The CDR3 runs to 15 residues. V was shortened by 0 bases and J by 6 bases, with 12 bases between the two germline ends. Germline V CDR1 and CDR2: PRHDT, FYEKMQ (reference sequence).

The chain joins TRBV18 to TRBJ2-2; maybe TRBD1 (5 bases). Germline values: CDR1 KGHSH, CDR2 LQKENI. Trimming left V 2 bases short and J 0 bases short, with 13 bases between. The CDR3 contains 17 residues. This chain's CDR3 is CASSPTRAGPNTGELFF. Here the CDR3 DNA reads TGTGCCAGCTCACCAACTCGGGCAGGGCCGAACACCGGGGAGCTGTTTTTT.

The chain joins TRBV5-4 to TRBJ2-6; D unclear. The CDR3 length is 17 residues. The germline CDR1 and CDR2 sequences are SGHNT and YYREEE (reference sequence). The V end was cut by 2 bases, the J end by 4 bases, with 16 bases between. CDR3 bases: TGTGCCAGCAGCTTACGAATGTTGGTCTCCGGGGCCAACGTCCTGACTTTC. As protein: CASSLRMLVSGANVLTF.

CDR3: CASSLGSGANVLTF. For the CDR3, the DNA is TGTGCCAGCAGTCTCGGCTCTGGGGCCAACGTCCTGACTTTC. The rearrangement joins TRBV2 to TRBJ2-6; no clear D. The germline V gene encodes CDR1 SNHLY and CDR2 FYNNEI. The CDR3 is 14 residues long. Deletions cut 5 bases from V and 0 bases from J, with 5 bases between.

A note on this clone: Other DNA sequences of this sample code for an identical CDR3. The CDR3 protein is CASSPGTAYDGREQYF. The CDR3 DNA reads as TGCGCCAGCAGCCCCGGGACAGCATATGACGGACGCGAGCAGTACTTC. J is TRBJ2-7 and V is TRBV4-1; 7 nucleotides line up with TRBD1. V lost 4 bases, J lost 6 bases, and 15 bases stayed unmatched. The CDR3 covers 16 residues. Germline loops: CDR1 MGHRA, CDR2 YSYEKL.

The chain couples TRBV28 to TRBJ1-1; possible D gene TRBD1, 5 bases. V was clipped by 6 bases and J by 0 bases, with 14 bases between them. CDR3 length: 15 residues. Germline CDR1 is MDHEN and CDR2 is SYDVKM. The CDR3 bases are TGTGCCAGCAGCCTCGGGACGGTATTGAACACTGAAGCTTTCTTT. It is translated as CASSLGTVLNTEAFF.